Included here is one TCR beta chain sequence, with context. As yet, its antigen is unknown. Since no conserved phenylalanine or tryptophan closes the CDR3, a read error is the likely cause. The source of the sample is a study of T-cell memory formation after mild COVID-19. In the study overall: The study found TCR clusters largely donor specific. Study-level results: Clones contracting day 15 to 85 were balanced CD4/CD8; later expanders leaned CD4+.

A single record per CDR3 protein comes from TCRdb applying MiXCR to the 5' RACE reads. The sample holds hundreds of thousands of distinct CDR3 sequences, just under 20% seen once. The receptor's source is a man between 18 and 35 years old who had mild COVID-19 (a few samples of this study predate the infection). Cell type and time point are not known. The sample comprised PBMCs or a T cell subset sorted from them (not recorded which).

CDR3 sequence: CASSLRPNTEAFC. The CDR3 DNA reads TGTGCCAGCAGTTTGAGACCGAACACTGAAGCTTTCTGT. The V call is TRBV12-3 or TRBV12-4, the J call TRBJ1-1; D is ambiguous. This CDR3 has 13 residues. The V end was cut by 3 bases, the J end by 1 base, with 6 bases between.